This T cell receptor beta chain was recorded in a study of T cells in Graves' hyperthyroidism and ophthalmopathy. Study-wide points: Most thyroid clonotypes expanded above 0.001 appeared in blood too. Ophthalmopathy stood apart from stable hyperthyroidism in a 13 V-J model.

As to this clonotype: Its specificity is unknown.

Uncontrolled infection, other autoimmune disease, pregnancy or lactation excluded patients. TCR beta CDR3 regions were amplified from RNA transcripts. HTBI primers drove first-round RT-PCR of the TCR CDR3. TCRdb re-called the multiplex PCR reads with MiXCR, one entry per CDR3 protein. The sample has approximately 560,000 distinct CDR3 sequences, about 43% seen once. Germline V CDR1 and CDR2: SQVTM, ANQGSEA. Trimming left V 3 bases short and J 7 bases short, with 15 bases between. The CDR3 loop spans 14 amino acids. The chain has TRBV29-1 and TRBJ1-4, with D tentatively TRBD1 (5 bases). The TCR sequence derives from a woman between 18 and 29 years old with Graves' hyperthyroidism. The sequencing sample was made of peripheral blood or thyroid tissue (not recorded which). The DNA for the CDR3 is TGCAGCGTTGACACCTCCGGGGGTGTTGAAAAACTGTTTTTT. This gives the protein CSVDTSGGVEKLFF.